This TCR beta chain was observed in a study of lymphopenia after photon versus proton radiotherapy (dated by TCRdb to the late 2010s). Regarding the complete study: Photon and proton radiation therapy were compared by the study for their immunological effects in patients with gastrointestinal tumors who developed high-grade lymphopenia. The goal of the study was to characterize the differences between the two radiation modalities in how they affect the immune system. The approximately 20 patients in the cohort had gastrointestinal tumors, were treated with either photon or proton therapy, and subsequently developed lymphopenia. What the work shows at the level of the full study, not this receptor alone: The survival association was assessed only in patients who died, and better survival with proton therapy was presented by the authors as a possibility rather than a demonstrated result. Across the cohort, among patients who died, a greater drop in TCR diversity after the nadir was inversely correlated with overall survival time. Once the lymphocyte count had reached its nadir, the repertoires of photon-treated patients showed oligoclonal expansion, particularly of CD8+ Temra cells, and this expansion drove the decline in diversity. During treatment, patients who received photon therapy lost naive T cells and TCR diversity and gained effector/memory populations, whereas patients who received proton therapy remained relatively stable.

The germline V gene encodes CDR1 SGHTA and CDR2 FQGNSA. Between the V and J ends, shortened by 6 bases and 7 bases respectively, the junction contains 16 bases. From the cysteine through the phenylalanine, the CDR3 covers 13 amino acids. The CDR3 DNA has 39 bases and is translated from base 1. The library was prepared using the immunoSEQ multiplex PCR assay. T cell repertoires were profiled by deep sequencing of rearranged TCR beta loci, alongside multiparametric flow cytometry. Sourced from immuneACCESS, this table was stored by TCRdb with only in-frame sequences that have V and J called. A share of the clones is absent; for the studies checked, an unresolved V gene accounts for under half, and the remainder has no known explanation. For this sample the table gives 53,000 or so clones, of which around four fifths were detected only once. The ten top clones hold around 30% of the sample. Comments on this clone: This clone's antigen is unknown. Base-call qualities are not available, and no considerably larger clone is one nucleotide away.

The TCR originated in a man aged 50 or older with gastric cancer. The specimen comprised peripheral blood, sampled from a patient treated with photon-based radiotherapy. The rearrangement joined TRBV7-2 to TRBJ2-7; a weak D assignment points to TRBD1 (6 bases agree). The DNA reads as follows: TGTGCCAGCAGACCGGCAGGGGCGGGTGAGCAGTACTTC. Its translation is CASRPAGAGEQYF.